The rows below give T cell receptor beta chains drawn from one sample of a study of blood T cell dynamics during melanoma immunotherapy. This table comes from immunoSEQ multiplex PCR, and its TCRdb copy is limited to in-frame clones, with some not included. The sample gives tens of thousands of clones, roughly 85% of which show up once; roughly 4.8% is in the top ten. Here the sequenced sample was blood, taken from a patient treated with checkpoint blockade. The receptors were sampled from a human donor with melanoma. Each CDR3 is given with its conserved first and last residue. A D gene is named only where the DNA matches it firmly. Where a row states a size, it is once, few, many or the class of an expanded clone; other rows omit it.

CDR3 DNA: TGTGCCAGCAGCCTGACAGGAGTCGCCGCCTGGGGGTCCTACGAGCAGTACTTC
CDR3 protein: CASSLTGVAAWGSYEQYF
clone size: NA
V gene: TRBV21-1
D gene: NA
J gene: TRBJ2-7

CDR3 DNA: TGTGCCAGCAGCTTAGTTGGGACTAGCGGGACGGATACGCAGTATTTT
CDR3 protein: CASSLVGTSGTDTQYF
clone size: NA
V gene: TRBV7-2
D gene: TRBD2
J gene: TRBJ2-3

CDR3 DNA: TGCGCCAGCAGCGCCCGGGACTCGAGGGCAGATACGCAGTATTTT
CDR3 protein: CASSARDSRADTQYF
clone size: NA
V gene: TRBV5-1
D gene: NA
J gene: TRBJ2-3

CDR3 DNA: TGTGCCAGCAGCTTTTACCTATCACAAAGCAATGAGCAGTTCTTC
CDR3 protein: CASSFYLSQSNEQFF
clone size: NA
V gene: TRBV7-9
D gene: NA
J gene: TRBJ2-1

CDR3 DNA: TGTGCCATCCGGACTAGCGGGAGTGGAGAGACCCAGTACTTC
CDR3 protein: CAIRTSGSGETQYF
clone size: NA
V gene: TRBV10-3
D gene: TRBD2
J gene: TRBJ2-5

CDR3 DNA: TGTGCCATCGGTATGGACAGGGGATACACTGAAGCTTTCTTT
CDR3 protein: CAIGMDRGYTEAFF
clone size: NA
V gene: TRBV10-3
D gene: TRBD1
J gene: TRBJ1-1

CDR3 DNA: TGTGCCAGCAACCCGGGCGTTTACAATGAGCAGTTCTTC
CDR3 protein: CASNPGVYNEQFF
clone size: once
V gene: TRBV28
D gene: NA
J gene: TRBJ2-1

CDR3 DNA: TGTGCCAGCAGTGCCGGACTAGCGGGAGGGAAGGGCAATGAGCAGTTCTTC
CDR3 protein: CASSAGLAGGKGNEQFF
clone size: NA
V gene: TRBV6-4
D gene: TRBD2
J gene: TRBJ2-1

CDR3 DNA: TGTGCCAGCAGCGTAGGAGAGACTAGCGGATATCGCGGGGAGCTGTTTTTT
CDR3 protein: CASSVGETSGYRGELFF
clone size: NA
V gene: TRBV9
D gene: TRBD2
J gene: TRBJ2-2

CDR3 DNA: TGTGCCAGCAGCACACCCGCAGGGGGCTTATATTCTGGGGCCAACGTCCTGACTTTC
CDR3 protein: CASSTPAGGLYSGANVLTF
clone size: NA
V gene: TRBV28
D gene: TRBD1
J gene: TRBJ2-6

CDR3 DNA: TGCAGCGTTGTCATCGCGCCAGACTACAATGAGCAGTTCTTC
CDR3 protein: CSVVIAPDYNEQFF
clone size: few
V gene: TRBV29-1
D gene: NA
J gene: TRBJ2-1

CDR3 DNA: TGTGCCAGCAGCTTATTCGGGGGGGCCTACAATGAGCAGTTCTTC
CDR3 protein: CASSLFGGAYNEQFF
clone size: NA
V gene: TRBV7-3
D gene: TRBD2
J gene: TRBJ2-1

CDR3 DNA: TGTGCCGGCGGGACTAGCGGGAGAGGCTCCTACGAGCAGTACTTC
CDR3 protein: CAGGTSGRGSYEQYF
clone size: NA
V gene: TRBV28
D gene: TRBD2
J gene: TRBJ2-7

CDR3 DNA: TGTGCCAGCATTGAGGCCGGGGGCGCGAAGAGGGAGCAGTACTTC
CDR3 protein: CASIEAGGAKREQYF
clone size: NA
V gene: TRBV28
D gene: NA
J gene: TRBJ2-7

CDR3 DNA: TGTGCCAGCAGCTTAGAGGCCCGAACCGGGACAGGGTGCGAGCAGTACTTC
CDR3 protein: CASSLEARTGTGCEQYF
clone size: few
V gene: TRBV11-3
D gene: TRBD1
J gene: TRBJ2-7

CDR3 DNA: TGTGCCAGTAGTATTCAGTCAACTAATGAAAAACTGTTTTTT
CDR3 protein: CASSIQSTNEKLFF
clone size: NA
V gene: TRBV19
D gene: NA
J gene: TRBJ1-4

CDR3 DNA: TGTGCCAGCTCCCTCAATCATCGTACGGTCGAGCAGTACTTC
CDR3 protein: CASSLNHRTVEQYF
clone size: NA
V gene: TRBV18
D gene: NA
J gene: TRBJ2-7

CDR3 DNA: TGTGCCAGCAGCGGACCAACAGCTAGCGGAGATACGCAGTATTTT
CDR3 protein: CASSGPTASGDTQYF
clone size: once
V gene: TRBV7-2
D gene: TRBD2
J gene: TRBJ2-3

CDR3 DNA: TGTGCCAGCAGCTTAACGTTCCAAGAGACCCAGTACTTC
CDR3 protein: CASSLTFQETQYF
clone size: NA
V gene: TRBV7-6
D gene: NA
J gene: TRBJ2-5

CDR3 DNA: TGTGCCAGCAGCGGGGGACAGCTAGCCAAAAACATTCAGTACTTC
CDR3 protein: CASSGGQLAKNIQYF
clone size: NA
V gene: TRBV7-9
D gene: TRBD1
J gene: TRBJ2-4

CDR3 DNA: TGTGCCAGCAGTCGAGGAGGGTCGGACACCGGGGAGCTGTTTTTT
CDR3 protein: CASSRGGSDTGELFF
clone size: NA
V gene: TRBV6-4
D gene: NA
J gene: TRBJ2-2

CDR3 DNA: TGTGCCAGCAGCTTAACGGGAGGGAGGACAGATACGCAGTATTTT
CDR3 protein: CASSLTGGRTDTQYF
clone size: NA
V gene: TRBV7-3
D gene: TRBD2
J gene: TRBJ2-3

CDR3 DNA: TGTGCCAGCAGCTTACAGGGACAGAGCAGAGAGCAGTACTTC
CDR3 protein: CASSLQGQSREQYF
clone size: NA
V gene: TRBV28
D gene: TRBD1
J gene: TRBJ2-7

CDR3 DNA: TGTGCCAGCAGCCCCGGACAGGGAGACAATGAGCAGTTCTTC
CDR3 protein: CASSPGQGDNEQFF
clone size: NA
V gene: TRBV7-3
D gene: TRBD1
J gene: TRBJ2-1

CDR3 DNA: TGTGCCAGCAGCCCTAGGATGTGGGGGGAGACCCAGTACTTC
CDR3 protein: CASSPRMWGETQYF
clone size: NA
V gene: TRBV9
D gene: NA
J gene: TRBJ2-5

CDR3 DNA: TGTGCCAGCAGCCCCCAGCTCAAAGGTGGCTACACCTTC
CDR3 protein: CASSPQLKGGYTF
clone size: NA
V gene: TRBV28
D gene: NA
J gene: TRBJ1-2

CDR3 DNA: TGTGCCAGTAGTATTTGGCTGAAGAGTAGGTTGGGTGGCGGCGAGCAGTACTTC
CDR3 protein: CASSIWLKSRLGGGEQYF
clone size: few
V gene: TRBV19
D gene: NA
J gene: TRBJ2-7

CDR3 DNA: TGCGCCAGCAGCCTATTAGCGGCTAGCACAGATACGCAGTATTTT
CDR3 protein: CASSLLAASTDTQYF
clone size: NA
V gene: TRBV4-1
D gene: NA
J gene: TRBJ2-3

CDR3 DNA: TGTGCCAGCAGTGAAGCGCGGACCGAAAAAAACATTCAGTACTTC
CDR3 protein: CASSEARTEKNIQYF
clone size: NA
V gene: TRBV2
D gene: NA
J gene: TRBJ2-4